This T cell receptor beta chain is drawn from a study of blood T cell repertoires in COVID-19. For the study at large: Samples representing acute and convalescent COVID-19 were sourced from the United States, Italy and Spain. Nucleic acid was either cDNA or gDNA, and it came from T cells, B-cell-depleted T cells, or PBMCs.

This CDR3 is built from 13 residues. Germline CDR1 and CDR2: SNHLY and FYNNEI. V gave up 4 bases and J gave up 6 bases, with 9 bases separating them. Per the authors' pipeline: For nucleated cells, counts were estimated from reference gene primer amplification. Here immunoSEQ multiplex PCR was the method, and the copy in TCRdb shows in-frame clones only, minus some. V, J and clone size reflect that table, while D and trimming were determined from the DNA. The table shows around 160,000 clones, with 88% occurring only once. Sequencing was carried out using peripheral blood. V usage is TRBV2 and J usage is TRBJ1-4, with D unresolved. The clonotype was recovered from a human donor in a cohort sampled during active COVID-19. The DNA for the CDR3 is TGTGCCAGCAGTGCGCGGGTTTATGAAAAACTGTTTTTT. This translates into CASSARVYEKLFF.